A single sample is the source of the 9 T cell receptor beta chains below, sequenced in a study of control samples from healthy donors and cancer patients. Profiling relied on immunoSEQ multiplex PCR, and the TCRdb table lists in-frame clones only, not all of them. The table has roughly 14,000 clones, 60% to 80% seen once. The source material was formalin-fixed, paraffin-embedded tissue. The receptor source for this set is a female donor with lung cancer.

This clone appeared once. This chain uses TRBV18 with TRBJ1-1; D may be TRBD1 (5 bases). CDR1 is KGHSH, CDR2 LQKENI, per germline. The CDR3 is 14 amino acids. The ends were cut back, 4 bases at V and 0 bases at J, with 9 bases in the middle. The CDR3 sequence is CASSLQVMNTEAFF. The CDR3 bases are TGTGCCAGCTCACTACAGGTTATGAACACTGAAGCTTTCTTT. The whole variable domain, remainder taken from reference TRBV18 and TRBJ1-1, is NAGVMQNPRHLVRRRGQEARLRCSPMKGHSHVYWYRQLPEEGLKFMVYLQKENIIDESGMPKERFSAEFPKEGPSILRIQQVVRGDSAAYFCASSLQVMNTEAFFGQGTRLTVV.

The chain joins TRBV4-2 to TRBJ1-2; D not resolved. CDR3 size: 16 residues. Germline V CDR1 and CDR2: LGHNA, YNFKEQ. The ends were cut back, 0 bases at V and 2 bases at J, with 13 bases in the middle. CDR3 coding DNA: TGTGCCAGCAGCCAAGATCTTGTGGCCGTCAACTATGGCTACACCTTC. As protein: CASSQDLVAVNYGYTF.

Regarding this clone: One end of the junction fails to match germline, which may point to a read error. CDR3 in amino acids: CVSSLGGGRYEQYF. CDR3 bases: TGTGTCAGCAGCTTAGGTGGAGGGCGCTACGAGCAGTACTTC. This chain links TRBV7-2 with TRBJ2-7; tentatively, D is TRBD2 (6 bases). The germline gives CDR1 SGHTA, CDR2 FQGNSA. The CDR3 extends over 14 amino acids.

This chain links TRBV5-1 with TRBJ1-2; tentative D call: TRBD1 (5 bases). V was trimmed by 0 bases and J by 0 bases, leaving 18 bases between them. Per germline, CDR1 SGHRS and CDR2 YFSETQ. The CDR3 is made up of 18 amino acids. The CDR3 reads CASSLAGRPTVANYGYTF. CDR3 coding DNA: TGCGCCAGCAGCTTGGCCGGCCGTCCGACAGTAGCTAACTATGGCTACACCTTC.

This clone was found a few times. The chain is built from TRBV9 and TRBJ1-2; 7 nucleotides align to TRBD1. CDR3 length: 14 residues. Germline assignment: CDR1 SGDLS and CDR2 YYNGEE. The V and J ends lost 3 bases and 4 bases, in that order; junction bases with no gene match: 6. This CDR3 is CASSAGTDLYGYTF. The CDR3 bases are TGTGCCAGCAGCGCCGGGACAGACCTCTATGGCTACACCTTC.

This chain uses TRBV11-2 with TRBJ1-6; D gene ambiguous. This CDR3 comprises 16 residues. Between the trimmed V and J ends, which lost 1 base and 0 bases, there was a span of 7 bases. Germline V gene lookup returns CDR1 SGHAT and CDR2 FQNNGV. The CDR3 nucleotides read TGTGCCAGCAGCTTAGTAGGCAGCTCCTATAATTCACCCCTCCACTTT. Encoded protein: CASSLVGSSYNSPLHF.

In the case of this clone: One end of the junction does not line up with germline, which may come from a read error. The chain links TRBV7-7 to TRBJ1-1; 7 bases map to TRBD1. Germline V gene sequence: CDR1 SSHAT, CDR2 FNYEAQ (reference sequence). The CDR3 is 17 residues long. CDR3 bases: TGTGCTAGCAGCCCTCTCTTTGGACAGGCCTTGAACACTGAAGCTTTCTTT. This encodes CASSPLFGQALNTEAFF.

The V and J genes are TRBV10-3 and TRBJ2-3; TRBD1 might be the D (6 bases). The V end was cut by 3 bases, the J end by 3 bases, with 10 bases between. In germline, CDR1 is ENHRY, CDR2 SYGVKD. The CDR3 is 14 residues long. The CDR3 sequence: CAISDRGVTDTQYF. CDR3 DNA: TGTGCCATCAGTGACAGGGGAGTGACAGATACGCAGTATTTT.

The chain recombines TRBV30 with TRBJ2-5, with D possibly being TRBD1 or TRBD2 (6 bases each). The V and J ends lost 2 bases and 2 bases respectively, with 15 bases between them. This CDR3 comprises 15 residues. CDR1 and CDR2 from the germline V gene are GTSNPN and SVGIG (reference sequence). CDR3 DNA: TGTGCCTGGAGTACCGTAGGGGGGATACAAGAGACCCAGTACTTC. It encodes CAWSTVGGIQETQYF.